This passage covers 4 T cell receptor beta chains from one sample sequenced in a study of blood T cell repertoires in COVID-19. Only in-frame clones appear in the TCRdb table, and some are missing; sequencing was by immunoSEQ multiplex PCR. This repertoire shows some 55,000 clones, around 79% found once; its top ten account for roughly two fifths. Sequencing used peripheral blood. The origin of the receptors is a man aged 65 to 85 with active or convalescent COVID-19.

The V gene is TRBV7-9, the J gene TRBJ1-1; D ambiguous. Trimming took off 1 base at V and 1 base at J, with 7 bases between the two ends. This CDR3 contains 14 residues. Germline assignment: CDR1 SEHNR and CDR2 FQNEAQ (reference sequence). The CDR3 protein is CASSLDPRNTEAFF. CDR3 bases: TGTGCCAGCAGCTTAGACCCCAGGAACACTGAAGCTTTCTTT.

The rearrangement joins TRBV7-8 to TRBJ1-3, with 7 positions matching TRBD1. The junction had 6 bases not matched to a gene; V was cut back by 3 bases and J by 4 bases. The germline V gene encodes CDR1 SGHVS and CDR2 FQNEAQ. This CDR3 region has 15 residues. CDR3 bases: TGTGCCAGCAGCTTGGAGGGGGCGAGGGGAAACACCATATATTTT. This codes for CASSLEGARGNTIYF.

This clone turned up a few times. The chain links TRBV5-6 to TRBJ2-5, with 9 bases identical to TRBD1. The germline CDR1 and CDR2 sequences are SGHDT and YYEEEE. Trimming cost V 4 bases and J 4 bases; bases outside gene matches: 14. This CDR3 comprises 17 residues. This CDR3 is CASSRRQGVSLGETQYF. In nucleotides, the CDR3 is TGTGCCAGCAGCAGAAGACAGGGGGTCTCCCTGGGAGAGACCCAGTACTTC.

The J gene is TRBJ1-6, the V gene TRBV2; 10 bases are a match to TRBD1. The CDR3 runs to 14 residues. CDR1 SNHLY and CDR2 FYNNEI come from the germline V gene. V lost 6 bases to trimming and J lost 10 bases; unmatched junction nucleotides: 6. The CDR3 DNA sequence: TGTGCCAGCAGGATGGGACAGGGGAAATCACCCCTCCACTTT. It specifies CASRMGQGKSPLHF.